The present entry profiles one T cell receptor beta chain with its context. Its antigen is unknown. Measured with immunoSEQ multiplex PCR; TCRdb has only the in-frame clones, and not every one. The sample includes about 410,000 clones, roughly 90% of them seen just once. The data originate from a study of Ad26.COV2.S vaccination and SARS-CoV-2 variants. Study context: Recipients of Ad26.COV2.S got it intramuscularly, once or twice 56 days apart. General observations from the study: Similar non-spike TCR breadth was observed in recipients of vaccine and of placebo. Individuals receiving vaccine had higher spike-specific TCR breadth than placebo recipients did. Total responses of T cells may have been underestimated by the analyses of TCR breadth and depth.

V was cut by 4 bases and J by 0 bases, with 18 bases left in between. This CDR3 region has 18 residues. Germline V gene data show CDR1 as SGHTA and CDR2 as FQGNSA. Sample treatment: around 19 received Ad26.COV2.S at low or high dose, single or two shots; about 5 received placebo; per-sample allocation not given. The study sampled participants on day 63 after the first vaccine or placebo injection. The sample in question was peripheral blood, obtained in a trial of Ad26.COV2.S vaccine versus placebo. This sequence originates from a person between 18 and 60 years old who received the Ad26.COV2.S COVID-19 vaccine or a placebo. The chain links TRBV7-2 to TRBJ2-2; D possibly corresponds to TRBD2 (7 bases). This CDR3 is CASSWRGGGAANTGELFF. As DNA, the CDR3 is TGTGCCAGCAGCTGGAGGGGGGGCGGTGCAGCGAACACCGGGGAGCTGTTTTTT.